The entry below describes one T cell receptor (beta chain). Its antigen is undetermined. This entry is derived from a study of T cell responses to AZD1222 COVID-19 vaccine. General study findings and limits: Repertoire sampling was restricted to post-peak T cell response timepoints. Recipients of two AZD1222 doses showed rising Spike-specific TCR breadth and depth. The study found vaccine-associated CD4 TCRs spanning spike, dominant at 160-218 and 743-854.

Analyses pooled second doses at about 4 or about 12 weeks. After removal of 1 base from V and 4 bases from J, the junction contained 4 bases not matched to a gene. Germline V gene sequence: CDR1 SGHTA, CDR2 FQGNSA. This CDR3 has 15 residues. The table came from immunoSEQ multiplex PCR; TCRdb's copy has only in-frame clones and leaves some out. Of fewer than 150,000 clones listed, roughly 90% are singletons. The TCR originated in an adult who received the AZD1222 COVID-19 vaccine. The sample here was peripheral blood, taken 28 days after the second AZD1222 dose. The chain employs TRBV7-2 and TRBJ2-1; TRBD1 aligns across 7 bases. The CDR3 here is CASSLEQGRYNEQFF. The CDR3 DNA sequence: TGTGCCAGCAGCTTAGAACAGGGGCGTTACAATGAGCAGTTCTTC. Complete variable domain (other parts from reference TRBV7-2 and TRBJ2-1): GAGVSQSPSNKVTEKGKDVELRCDPISGHTALYWYRQSLGQGLEFLIYFQGNSAPDKSGLPSDRFSAERTGGSVSTLTIQRTQQEDSAVYLCASSLEQGRYNEQFFGPGTRLTVL.